A single sample is the source of the 28 T cell receptor beta chains below, sequenced in a study of T-cell memory formation after mild COVID-19 (dated by TCRdb to the early 2020s). The library was generated by 5' RACE. The sample was run on an Illumina NovaSeq 6000. TCRdb trimmed the raw reads at Q25, called clones with MiXCR and kept productive beta chains. For every CDR3 protein sequence, its rows merge into one entry that carries the most common genes and DNA. This sample gives hundreds of thousands of distinct CDR3 sequences in total; about a sixth of them show up just once. The ten largest make up 12% of the sample. The sample taken for sequencing was PBMCs or a T cell subset sorted from them (not recorded which). These receptors were collected from an adult woman who had mild COVID-19 (a few samples of this study predate the infection). The sample titles of this study are shuffled in the database, so cell type and time point are left out; the donor was told from shared clones.

The chain has TRBV11-2 and TRBJ2-7; D gene uncertain. CDR3 length: 15 amino acids. Germline CDR1 reads SGHAT; CDR2 reads FQNNGV. The V end lost 1 base, the J end lost 0 bases, and 10 bases lay between the germline ends. CDR3 loop: CASSLGMVSSYEQYF. For the CDR3, the DNA is TGTGCCAGCAGCTTAGGGATGGTGAGCTCCTACGAGCAGTACTTC.

The gene calls are TRBV20-1 and TRBJ2-5; D possibly corresponds to TRBD2 (5 bases). Trimming took off 6 bases at V and 3 bases at J, with 17 bases between the two ends. Germline values: CDR1 DFQATT, CDR2 SNEGSKA (reference sequence). The CDR3 consists of 14 residues. The CDR3 sequence: CSAETQRVKETQYF. The CDR3, as DNA: TGCAGTGCGGAGACACAGAGGGTCAAAGAGACCCAGTACTTC.

In this sample, this clonotype turned up a few times. V gene TRBV20-1 combines with J gene TRBJ2-7, with D unclear. V gave up 5 bases and J gave up 6 bases, with 11 bases separating them. Looked up from germline, CDR1 is DFQATT and CDR2 is SNEGSKA (reference sequence). The CDR3 totals 11 residues. CDR3 DNA: TGCAGTGCTGGTAGTGTCGGCGAGCAGTACTTC. Protein sequence: CSAGSVGEQYF.

The chain is built from TRBV7-9 and TRBJ1-1, with 9 bases aligning to TRBD1. V lost 6 bases and J lost 0; bases outside the gene matches: 17. The CDR3 length is 19 residues. Germline V gene data show CDR1 as SEHNR and CDR2 as FQNEAQ (reference sequence). The CDR3 DNA reads TGTGCCAGCAGATCCTACAGCCGAGGACAGGGGATCGTGAACACTGAAGCTTTCTTT. Translation gives CASRSYSRGQGIVNTEAFF. The whole variable domain, remainder taken from reference TRBV7-9 and TRBJ1-1, is DTGVSQNPRHKITKRGQNVTFRCDPISEHNRLYWYRQTLGQGPEFLTYFQNEAQLEKSRLLSDRFSAERPKGSFSTLEIQRTEQGDSAMYLCASRSYSRGQGIVNTEAFFGQGTRLTVV.

This rearrangement joins TRBV3-1 to TRBJ2-3, with D possibly TRBD1 on 5 matching bases. The CDR3 runs to 15 residues. Germline V gives CDR1 LGHDT, CDR2 YNNKEL (reference sequence). V lost 4 bases, J lost 4 bases, and 15 bases lay in between. In DNA form, the CDR3 reads TGTGCCAGCAGCCGAAAGGGGCACTCGGCAGATACGCAGTATTTT. Encoded protein: CASSRKGHSADTQYF.

The table lists this clonotype with a few counts. This chain joins TRBV7-9 and TRBJ1-3, with a tentative D call TRBD1 (6 bases). The V end was cut by 5 bases, the J end by 7 bases, with 24 bases between. The CDR3 runs 17 residues. The germline CDR1 and CDR2 sequences are SEHNR and FQNEAQ (reference sequence). The chain's CDR3 is CASSIHQTVRQGNTIYF. CDR3 coding DNA: TGTGCCAGCAGCATCCATCAGACAGTGAGGCAGGGGAACACCATATATTTT.

J is TRBJ2-5 and V is TRBV30, with D possibly TRBD1 on 5 matching bases. Per the germline V gene, CDR1 is GTSNPN and CDR2 is SVGIG (reference sequence). V dropped 0 bases and J dropped 4 bases, with 9 bases sitting between them. CDR3 length: 13 residues. The CDR3 DNA follows: TGTGCCTGGAGTGTGGGGCTCCCAGAGACCCAGTACTTC. Protein product: CAWSVGLPETQYF.

The rearrangement links TRBV29-1 to TRBJ2-2; 8 positions match TRBD1. Trimming took 1 base from V and 4 from J; bases not matched to a gene: 5. Germline CDR1 and CDR2: SQVTM and ANQGSEA. The CDR3 covers 15 residues. CDR3 nucleotide sequence: TGCAGCGTTGAAGCGGGGACAGGCCTCACCGGGGAGCTGTTTTTT. Residues: CSVEAGTGLTGELFF.

This clonotype has only a few counts. The chain employs TRBV19 and TRBJ2-1; possibly TRBD1 for D (5 bases). The CDR3 loop spans 13 amino acids. Germline V lookup: CDR1 LNHDA, CDR2 SQIVND (reference sequence). V gave up 6 bases and J gave up 14 bases, with 20 bases separating them. CDR3 bases: TGTGCCAGTAGCCCTTCCCGCCAGGGAAGAGAGTTCTTC. Its protein product is CASSPSRQGREFF.

The chain has TRBV27 and TRBJ2-5, with 13 bases fitting TRBD2. The V gene end was trimmed by 6 bases and the J gene end by 1 base; junction bases not matched to a gene: 8. Germline CDR1 reads MNHEY; CDR2 reads SMNVEV (reference sequence). The CDR3 sequence is 17 residues long. The CDR3 DNA reads TGTGCCAGCAGCCGACTAGCGGGAGGAAGGACCCAAGAGACCCAGTACTTC. Protein: CASSRLAGGRTQETQYF.

The chain couples TRBV7-2 to TRBJ2-2; D is ambiguous. V was cut by 4 bases and J by 10 bases, with 7 bases left in between. This CDR3 is built from 11 residues. Germline CDR1 is SGHTA and CDR2 is FQGNSA. CDR3 sequence reads: CASSSSTELFF. In DNA form, the CDR3 reads TGTGCCAGCAGCTCGTCGACGGAGCTGTTTTTT.

In this sample, this clonotype turned up a few times. The gene calls are TRBV5-1 and TRBJ2-3; maybe TRBD1 (6 bases). The germline V gene encodes CDR1 SGHRS and CDR2 YFSETQ. The CDR3 loop spans 14 amino acids. Trimming cost V 0 bases and J 8 bases, with 13 bases left between them. The CDR3 loop reads CASSLDRADGTQYF. DNA of the CDR3: TGCGCCAGCAGCTTGGACAGGGCGGATGGTACGCAGTATTTT.

V and J are TRBV2 and TRBJ2-2, with 7 bases aligning to TRBD1. CDR3 length: 12 residues. Germline V lookup: CDR1 SNHLY, CDR2 FYNNEI. The J segment lost 6 bases and the V segment lost 6 bases, leaving 1 base of the junction unmatched. The CDR3 sequence is CASSTGAGELFF. CDR3 nucleotide sequence: TGTGCCAGCAGCACAGGGGCCGGGGAGCTGTTTTTT.

This clonotype was detected once. This chain connects TRBV24-1 to TRBJ2-1; D perhaps matches TRBD2 (5 bases). This CDR3 region has 14 residues. V was pared by 0 bases and J by 8 bases, with 10 bases between. Germline loops: CDR1 KGHDR, CDR2 SFDVKD. The CDR3 region has the DNA TGTGCCACCAGTGATTTGCGGCTAGCCGATGAGCAGTTCTTC. This encodes CATSDLRLADEQFF.

The CDR3: CASSPQGAGGNTEAFF. The DNA for the CDR3 is TGTGCCAGCAGTCCTCAAGGGGCAGGAGGGAACACTGAAGCTTTCTTT. The V and J genes are TRBV12-3 or TRBV12-4 and TRBJ1-1, with D possibly TRBD1 on 5 matching bases. V shed 5 bases and J shed 1 base, with 17 bases lying between them. The length of the CDR3 is 16 residues.

In its sample, this clonotype was seen a few times. The gene calls are TRBV7-9 and TRBJ2-7; D possibly corresponds to TRBD2 (7 bases). The V gene's germline CDR1 is SEHNR and CDR2 FQNEAQ (reference sequence). The V and J ends lost 7 bases and 5 bases respectively, with 21 bases between them. The CDR3 has 15 residues. The DNA of the CDR3 is TGTGCCAGCACTACCTCGGGGGGCCGGGGTGACGAGCAGTACTTC. As protein: CASTTSGGRGDEQYF.

A few counts support this clonotype. The chain couples TRBV12-3 or TRBV12-4 to TRBJ2-3, with 7 bases aligning to TRBD2. This CDR3 contains 16 residues. The ends lost 4 bases at V and 4 bases at J; junction bases unmatched: 11. CDR3 in amino acids: CASSSPRRGTADTQYF. In DNA, the CDR3 is TGTGCCAGCAGTTCCCCGAGGCGGGGGACGGCAGATACGCAGTATTTT.

There are a few counts of this clonotype. This chain links TRBV19 with TRBJ1-1; no clear D gene. The CDR3 sequence is 13 residues long. V shed 7 bases and J shed 1 base, with 10 bases lying between them. CDR1 and CDR2 from the germline V gene are LNHDA and SQIVND (reference sequence). This CDR3 reads CASNTLQNTEAFF. Here the CDR3 DNA reads TGTGCCAGTAACACCCTACAGAACACTGAAGCTTTCTTT. Together with reference TRBV19 and TRBJ1-1, the CDR3 gives the full variable domain: DGGITQSPKYLFRKEGQNVTLSCEQNLNHDAMYWYRQDPGQGLRLIYYSQIVNDFQKGDIAEGYSVSREKKESFPLTVTSAQKNPTAFYLCASNTLQNTEAFFGQGTRLTVV.

This clonotype was observed a handful of times. This rearrangement joins TRBV7-3 to TRBJ2-1, with 7 bases identical to TRBD2. Losses at the gene ends were 4 bases for V and 9 bases for J; bases not matched to a gene: 12. There are 15 residues in the CDR3. Germline loops: CDR1 SGHTA, CDR2 FQGTGA. CDR3 nucleotide sequence: TGTGCCAGCAGCTCCACAGCGGGGACCCTCGGTGAGCAGTTCTTC. Translating gives CASSSTAGTLGEQFF.

The chain recombines TRBV30 with TRBJ1-5; D is possibly TRBD1 (6 bases). This CDR3 has 15 amino acids. V was trimmed by 3 bases and J by 3 bases, leaving 15 bases between them. Germline V gene sequence: CDR1 GTSNPN, CDR2 SVGIG (reference sequence). CDR3 in amino acids: CAWSRDVGANQPQHF. Written as DNA, the CDR3 is TGTGCCTGGAGCCGGGACGTGGGGGCCAATCAGCCCCAGCATTTT.

The chain is built from TRBV5-4 and TRBJ2-5, with 8 bases that match TRBD2. The ends lost 2 bases at V and 5 bases at J; junction bases unmatched: 5. CDR1 SGHNT and CDR2 YYREEE come from the germline V gene (reference sequence). This CDR3 has 14 amino acids. The CDR3 protein is CASSFSGVMETQYF. The CDR3 DNA sequence: TGTGCCAGCAGCTTTAGCGGGGTCATGGAGACCCAGTACTTC.

This clonotype was seen a few times. The chain couples TRBV11-2 to TRBJ2-7, with 7 nucleotides matching TRBD2. Germline lookup yields CDR1 SGHAT and CDR2 FQNNGV. This CDR3 is 15 amino acids long. V trimming: 1 base; J trimming: 4 bases; junction bases outside the gene matches: 7. CDR3: CASSLGREFSYEQYF. The CDR3 DNA reads TGTGCCAGCAGCTTAGGGCGGGAGTTCAGTTACGAGCAGTACTTC.

The chain links TRBV7-2 to TRBJ2-2; perhaps D is TRBD1 or TRBD2 (6 bases each). The CDR3 consists of 15 residues. Germline assignment: CDR1 SGHTA and CDR2 FQGNSA. Trimming removed 2 bases at V and 7 bases at J, with 14 bases between. CDR3 amino acids: CASSLNRGLGGELFF. The DNA for the CDR3 is TGTGCCAGCAGCTTAAACCGGGGGCTGGGCGGGGAGCTGTTTTTT.

V is TRBV7-2 and J is TRBJ2-1, with no clear D. V was trimmed by 1 base and J by 8 bases, leaving 9 bases between them. CDR3 length: 13 amino acids. CDR1 and CDR2 from the germline V gene are SGHTA and FQGNSA. The CDR3: CASSLDSSYEQFF. CDR3 bases: TGTGCCAGCAGCTTAGATTCTAGTTATGAGCAGTTCTTC.

This chain connects TRBV24-1 to TRBJ1-5, with D tentatively TRBD1 (6 bases). Trimming stripped 4 bases from V and 6 bases from J, with 9 bases between. CDR1 and CDR2 from the germline V gene are KGHDR and SFDVKD. The CDR3 consists of 13 residues. CDR3 bases: TGTGCCACCAGTGACAACAGGGCTCAGCCCCAGCATTTT. This codes for CATSDNRAQPQHF.

The CDR3 here is CASSLSRGLSKQFF. CDR3 DNA: TGTGCCAGCAGTTTATCCAGGGGCCTCTCAAAGCAGTTCTTC. The chain recombines TRBV12-3 or TRBV12-4 with TRBJ2-1, with TRBD1 as a possible D gene (6 bases). The CDR3 sequence is 14 residues long. The V end lost 2 bases, the J end lost 11 bases, and 16 bases lay between the germline ends.

This clonotype was seen only a few times. CDR3 residues: CASSSDSGLNTGELFF. The DNA for the CDR3 is TGTGCCAGCAGCTCCGATAGCGGGCTCAACACCGGGGAGCTGTTTTTT. J is TRBJ2-2 and V is TRBV7-3, with TRBD2 matching 7 bases. V lost 4 bases and J lost 2; bases outside the gene matches: 7. Germline assignment: CDR1 SGHTA and CDR2 FQGTGA. The CDR3 length is 16 residues. The whole variable domain, filled in from reference TRBV7-3 and TRBJ2-2, reads GAGVSQTPSNKVTEKGKYVELRCDPISGHTALYWYRQSLGQGPEFLIYFQGTGAADDSGLPNDRFFAVRPEGSVSTLKIQRTERGDSAVYLCASSSDSGLNTGELFFGEGSRLTVL.

This clonotype showed up many times. The CDR3 loop is CASSEASPRNTEAFF. The DNA for the CDR3 is TGTGCCAGCAGTGAAGCCTCCCCGCGGAACACTGAAGCTTTCTTT. The chain uses TRBV6-1 and TRBJ1-1, with D uncertain. Germline V lookup: CDR1 MNHNS, CDR2 SASEGT. The CDR3 is 15 residues long. V was trimmed by 0 bases and J by 1 base, leaving 9 bases between them.